The rows below give T cell receptor beta chains drawn from one sample of a study of cytomegalovirus exposure and HLA in healthy donors. Measured with immunoSEQ multiplex PCR; TCRdb has only the in-frame clones, and not every one. The sample has 100,000 to 120,000 clones; roughly 90% are singletons. Sequenced material: PBMCs. These receptor sequences come from a woman between 25 and 40 years old in good health and CMV-seropositive. CDR3s include the opening cysteine and the closing phenylalanine or tryptophan. A D gene is named only where the DNA matches it firmly. The size of a clone is reported for some rows only, either as once, few or many, or as a class for expanded clones.

V	D	size	J	CDR3	DNA
TRBV28	NA	NA	TRBJ1-4	CASSFGLRDTPNEKLFF	TGTGCCAGCAGTTTTGGCCTCCGGGACACTCCTAATGAAAAACTGTTTTTT
TRBV9	TRBD1	NA	TRBJ2-7	CASSVAARGYEQYF	TGTGCCAGCAGCGTAGCCGCCAGGGGGTACGAGCAGTACTTC
TRBV7-2	TRBD1	NA	TRBJ2-7	CASSLAGQGGYEQYF	TGTGCCAGCAGCTTAGCGGGACAGGGAGGCTACGAGCAGTACTTC
TRBV29-1	NA	NA	TRBJ2-3	CSGATEDTQYF	TGCAGCGGTGCAACGGAGGATACGCAGTATTTT
TRBV2	NA	NA	TRBJ1-2	CASSGDPNYGYTF	TGTGCCAGCAGCGGAGACCCTAACTATGGCTACACCTTC
TRBV5-6	NA	NA	TRBJ2-7	CASSFTQRMEQTYEQYF	TGTGCCAGCAGCTTTACACAGCGGATGGAACAAACCTACGAGCAGTACTTC
TRBV5-8	TRBD1	NA	TRBJ1-2	CASAWDRPSSGGYTF	TGTGCCAGCGCCTGGGACAGACCCTCCTCTGGGGGCTACACCTTC
TRBV28	NA	NA	TRBJ2-5	CASRERETQYF	TGTGCCAGCCGGGAGAGGGAGACCCAGTACTTC
TRBV15	TRBD2	NA	TRBJ2-3	CATSTVGGGQDTQYF	TGTGCCACCAGCACCGTCGGGGGGGGGCAGGATACGCAGTATTTT
TRBV4-1	TRBD2	NA	TRBJ2-5	CASSRGLAGQETQYF	TGCGCCAGCAGCCGGGGACTAGCGGGGCAAGAGACCCAGTACTTC
TRBV15	NA	once	TRBJ2-3	CATSSTSRREDYTDTQYF	TGTGCCACCAGCAGCACAAGTCGGAGGGAGGACTACACAGATACGCAGTATTTT
TRBV30	TRBD1	NA	TRBJ2-7	CAWSVRLWDRGLYEQYF	TGTGCCTGGAGTGTACGCTTGTGGGACAGGGGTTTATACGAGCAGTACTTC
TRBV2	NA	once	TRBJ1-1	CASSPTVVNTEAFF	TGTGCCAGCAGTCCCACAGTGGTGAACACTGAAGCTTTCTTT
TRBV9	NA	NA	TRBJ1-1	CASTEGVGTEAFF	TGTGCCAGCACCGAGGGGGTGGGCACTGAAGCTTTCTTT
TRBV5-6	NA	NA	TRBJ1-2	CASSRTTNYGYTF	TGTGCCAGCAGCCGAACTACTAACTATGGCTACACCTTC
TRBV7-6	NA	NA	TRBJ2-1	CASSLEQGWRGSYNEQFF	TGTGCCAGCAGCTTAGAACAGGGCTGGCGGGGGAGTTACAATGAGCAGTTCTTC
TRBV6-4	TRBD1	medium-sized	TRBJ2-1	CASSATGTGGNEQFF	TGTGCCAGCAGTGCAACCGGGACAGGGGGCAATGAGCAGTTCTTC
TRBV11-3	TRBD1	NA	TRBJ2-7	CASSLDREVYEQYF	TGTGCCAGCAGCTTGGACAGGGAGGTCTACGAGCAGTACTTC
TRBV4-2	NA	NA	TRBJ1-2	CASSQTQGTAYGYTF	TGTGCCAGCAGCCAAACCCAGGGGACGGCCTATGGCTACACCTTC
TRBV30	TRBD1	once	TRBJ2-2	CAWRAEQGAEVGELFF	TGTGCCTGGAGGGCTGAACAGGGGGCGGAGGTCGGGGAGCTGTTTTTT
TRBV28	NA	NA	TRBJ1-2	CASSTAANYGYTF	TGTGCCAGCAGTACAGCCGCTAACTATGGCTACACCTTC
TRBV7-2	NA	NA	TRBJ2-7	CASSLVSGPSYEQYF	TGTGCCAGCAGCTTAGTGTCAGGCCCGTCCTACGAGCAGTACTTC
TRBV29-1	NA	NA	TRBJ2-2	CSVAMSNTGELFF	TGCAGCGTTGCAATGAGTAACACCGGGGAGCTGTTTTTT
TRBV4-3	NA	once	TRBJ2-3	CASSQTLGDTQYF	TGCGCCAGCAGCCAGACCCTAGGAGATACGCAGTATTTT